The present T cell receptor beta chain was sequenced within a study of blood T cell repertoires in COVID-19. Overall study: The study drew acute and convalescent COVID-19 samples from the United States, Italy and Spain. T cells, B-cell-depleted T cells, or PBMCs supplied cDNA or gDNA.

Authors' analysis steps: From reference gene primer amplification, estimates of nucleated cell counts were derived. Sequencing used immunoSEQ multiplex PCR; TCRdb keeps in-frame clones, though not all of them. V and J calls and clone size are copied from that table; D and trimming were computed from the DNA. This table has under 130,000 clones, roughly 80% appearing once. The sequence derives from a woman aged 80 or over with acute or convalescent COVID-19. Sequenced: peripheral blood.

The CDR3 DNA follows: TGTGCCAGCAGTGTAACAGGGGTGGGGGGCACTGAAGCTTTCTTT. Residues: CASSVTGVGGTEAFF. The rearrangement links TRBV2 to TRBJ1-1, with TRBD1 matching 7 bases. V was clipped by 4 bases and J by 4 bases; unmatched bases: 9. Germline CDR1 reads SNHLY; CDR2 reads FYNNEI. This CDR3 has 15 amino acids.